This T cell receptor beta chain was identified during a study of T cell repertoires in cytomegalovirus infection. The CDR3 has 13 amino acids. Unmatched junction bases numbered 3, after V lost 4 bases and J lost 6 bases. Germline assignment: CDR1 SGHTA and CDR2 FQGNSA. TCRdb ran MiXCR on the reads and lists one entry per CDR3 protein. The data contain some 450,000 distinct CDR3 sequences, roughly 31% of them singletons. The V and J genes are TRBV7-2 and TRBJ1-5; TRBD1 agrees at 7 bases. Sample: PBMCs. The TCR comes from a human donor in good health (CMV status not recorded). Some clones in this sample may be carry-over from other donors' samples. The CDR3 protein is CASSSHRGQPQHF. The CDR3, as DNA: TGTGCCAGCAGCTCCCACAGGGGTCAGCCCCAGCATTTT.